This T cell receptor (beta chain) emerged from a study of blood T cell repertoires in COVID-19. About the research overall: T cells, B-cell-depleted T cells, or PBMCs provided the cDNA or gDNA that served as material.

As handled by the study authors: From reference gene primer amplification, estimates of nucleated cell counts were derived. Clones were read by immunoSEQ multiplex PCR, and TCRdb kept only the in-frame ones, dropping some. V and J calls and clone size are as listed in that table; D and trimming were resolved from the DNA. This sample has more than 250,000 clones, with around 90% found just once. Germline CDR1 and CDR2: GTSNPN and SVGIG (reference sequence). CDR3 size: 14 residues. J was trimmed by 10 bases and V by 4 bases; bases with no gene match: 7. This clone was detected only a few times. This receptor was obtained from a human donor in a cohort sampled during active COVID-19. The V call is TRBV30, the J call TRBJ1-6, with 10 bases identical to TRBD1. The sample taken for sequencing was peripheral blood. In nucleotides, the CDR3 is TGTGCCTGGACTGCGGACAGGGGGATCTCACCCCTCCACTTT. Protein: CAWTADRGISPLHF.